This passage covers 22 T cell receptor beta chains from one sample sequenced in a study of response to subunit inactivated influenza vaccine. Using its own MiXCR run on the RT-PCR reads, TCRdb lists one record per CDR3 protein. Found here are under 950,000 distinct CDR3 sequences, approximately 22% of them singletons; the top ten hold roughly 10%. The sample was PBMCs from blood, taken about 5 days after vaccination. The receptors originated from a man in his forties or fifties who received an inactivated influenza vaccine.

CDR3 amino acids: CASSKQGRHEQYF. The CDR3, as DNA: TGTGCCAGCAGTAAACAGGGGCGGCACGAGCAGTACTTC. The rearrangement joins TRBV28 to TRBJ2-7; 7 nucleotides agree with TRBD1. The CDR3 extends over 13 amino acids. The germline V gene encodes CDR1 MDHEN and CDR2 SYDVKM. Trimming cost V 5 bases and J 5 bases; bases outside gene matches: 6.

This clonotype was seen more than once but under ten times. The chain links TRBV7-8 to TRBJ2-3, with 13 bases lining up with TRBD2. This CDR3 comprises 19 residues. Germline assignment: CDR1 SGHVS and CDR2 FQNEAQ. Trimming cost V 4 bases and J 0 bases; bases outside gene matches: 10. The CDR3 is CASSWGLAGRPISTDTQYF. The CDR3 region has the DNA TGTGCCAGCAGCTGGGGACTAGCGGGACGACCAATAAGCACAGATACGCAGTATTTT. Complete variable domain (other parts from reference TRBV7-8 and TRBJ2-3): GAGVSQSPRYKVAKRGQDVALRCDPISGHVSLFWYQQALGQGPEFLTYFQNEAQLDKSGLPSDRFFAERPEGSVSTLKIQRTQQEDSAVYLCASSWGLAGRPISTDTQYFGPGTRLTVL.

This chain uses TRBV10-3 with TRBJ2-7; D might be TRBD1 (5 bases). V lost 3 bases to trimming and J lost 3 bases, with 9 bases between them. Germline lookup yields CDR1 ENHRY and CDR2 SYGVKD. The CDR3 is 13 residues long. For the CDR3, the DNA is TGTGCCATCAGTGAAGGGGTTTACTACGAGCAGTACTTC. This sequence encodes CAISEGVYYEQYF.

The chain carries TRBV20-1 and TRBJ2-3, with 10 bases fitting TRBD2. The germline V gene has CDR1 DFQATT and CDR2 SNEGSKA (reference sequence). J gave up 5 bases and V 2 bases, and 7 bases lay outside the gene matches. This CDR3 comprises 15 residues. In DNA, the CDR3 is TGCAGTGCTAGACGCCTAGCGGGGGCGGGAGATACGCAGTATTTT. It translates to CSARRLAGAGDTQYF.

This clonotype has more than one count but fewer than ten. The chain couples TRBV7-9 to TRBJ2-7, with 8 bases identical to TRBD2. The CDR3 length is 15 residues. In germline, CDR1 is SEHNR, CDR2 FQNEAQ (reference sequence). V shed 5 bases, J shed 3 bases, and the junction held 9 bases outside the gene matches. CDR3 residues: CASSPPSGRIYEQYF. CDR3 sequence (DNA): TGTGCCAGCAGCCCTCCTAGCGGGCGCATCTACGAGCAGTACTTC.

The chain carries TRBV4-3 and TRBJ2-1, with 7 positions matching TRBD2. CDR3 size: 16 residues. Germline CDR1 LGHNA, CDR2 YSLEER. V lost 0 bases, J lost 0 bases, and 2 bases stayed unmatched. CDR3 in amino acids: CASSQEGTNSYNEQFF. CDR3 in DNA: TGCGCCAGCAGCCAAGAAGGGACTAACTCCTACAATGAGCAGTTCTTC.

A few counts support this clonotype. This rearrangement joins TRBV20-1 to TRBJ2-7; D is uncertain. Trimming shortened V by 2 bases and J by 4 bases, and 12 bases separated the two germline ends. CDR1 DFQATT and CDR2 SNEGSKA come from the germline V gene (reference sequence). This CDR3 comprises 13 residues. In nucleotides, the CDR3 is TGCAGTGCTAGAATGGGAACCCCATACGAGCAGTACTTC. Amino acids: CSARMGTPYEQYF.

This clonotype was recorded only once. This chain uses TRBV3-1 with TRBJ2-3; unclear D gene. Trimming removed 0 bases at V and 7 bases at J, with 8 bases between. Germline CDR1 is LGHDT and CDR2 is YNNKEL (reference sequence). This CDR3 has 13 amino acids. CDR3 DNA: TGTGCCAGCAGCCAAGAAGGGCGGAATACGCAGTATTTT. It codes for CASSQEGRNTQYF.

This sequence joins TRBV3-1 and TRBJ2-5, with 7 bases lining up with TRBD2. This CDR3 region has 19 residues. CDR1 and CDR2 (germline): LGHDT, YNNKEL (reference sequence). V was clipped by 7 bases and J by 2 bases; unmatched bases: 22. The CDR3 loop is CASNVEGDGREGLQETQYF. In DNA, the CDR3 is TGTGCCAGCAATGTTGAAGGGGATGGGAGGGAAGGCCTTCAAGAGACCCAGTACTTC.

Many counts were recorded for this clonotype. V gene TRBV15 combines with J gene TRBJ2-5, with D tentatively TRBD2 (7 bases). The germline V gene encodes CDR1 LNHNV and CDR2 YYDKDF (reference sequence). The CDR3 is 17 amino acids. V lost 1 base to trimming and J lost 4 bases, with 19 bases between them. DNA for the CDR3: TGTGCCACCAGCAGAGTCCCCCGATCGAGGGGGGGAGAGACCCAGTACTTC. Translating it yields CATSRVPRSRGGETQYF.

This chain connects TRBV4-2 to TRBJ2-7, with a weak D call TRBD1 (5 bases). This CDR3 has 16 residues. Trimming shortened V by 1 base and J by 0 bases, and 13 bases separated the two germline ends. CDR1 and CDR2 from the germline V gene are LGHNA and YNFKEQ. The CDR3 sequence: CASSQVARQTSYEQYF. CDR3 nucleotide sequence: TGTGCCAGCAGCCAAGTTGCGCGACAGACCTCCTACGAGCAGTACTTC.

This chain links TRBV14 with TRBJ2-1; perhaps TRBD2 as D (6 bases). CDR3 length: 18 amino acids. CDR1 and CDR2 from the germline V gene are SGHDN and FVKESK. V was clipped by 0 bases and J by 6 bases, with 21 bases between them. The CDR3 DNA reads as TGTGCCAGCAGCCAAGATTATCTCGCTTGGAGGGGAATCAATGAGCAGTTCTTC. As protein: CASSQDYLAWRGINEQFF. The complete variable domain, with remaining parts taken from reference TRBV14 and TRBJ2-1, reads EAGVTQFPSHSVIEKGQTVTLRCDPISGHDNLYWYRRVMGKEIKFLLHFVKESKQDESGMPNNRFLAERTGGTYSTLKVQPAELEDSGVYFCASSQDYLAWRGINEQFFGPGTRLTVL.

This clonotype was counted at least ten times. The V and J genes are TRBV12-3 or TRBV12-4 and TRBJ2-2; possibly TRBD1 for D (5 bases). Between the trimmed V and J ends, which lost 5 bases and 3 bases, there was a span of 7 bases. CDR3 length: 13 residues. The CDR3 nucleotides are TGTGCCAGCAGTGGACATGACACCGGGGAGCTGTTTTTT. It yields the protein CASSGHDTGELFF.

The gene calls are TRBV5-1 and TRBJ2-3; 9 nucleotides line up with TRBD2. In germline, CDR1 is SGHRS, CDR2 YFSETQ. V dropped 3 bases and J dropped 6; count of bases not matched to a gene: 8. The CDR3 extends over 15 amino acids. In nucleotides, the CDR3 is TGCGCCAGCAGCTCGGGACTAGCCCCGAGTGATACGCAGTATTTT. This gives the protein CASSSGLAPSDTQYF.

In its sample, this clonotype was seen many times. The chain couples TRBV7-2 to TRBJ2-1; the D is unclear. Trimming shortened V by 6 bases and J by 7 bases, and 10 bases separated the two germline ends. The germline CDR1 and CDR2 sequences are SGHTA and FQGNSA. The CDR3 has 12 residues. The CDR3 DNA follows: TGTGCCAGCAGTCCAACCTTTAATGAGCAGTTCTTC. The encoded protein is CASSPTFNEQFF.

The chain couples TRBV20-1 to TRBJ1-1, with D tentatively TRBD1 (5 bases). This CDR3 contains 14 residues. V lost 5 bases and J lost 8, with 21 bases in between. CDR1 DFQATT and CDR2 SNEGSKA come from the germline V gene (reference sequence). The DNA for the CDR3 is TGCAGTGCTTCAGAACCGGGACCCCGGAACGAAGCTTTCTTT. This encodes CSASEPGPRNEAFF.

V and J are TRBV20-1 and TRBJ2-5; 12 bases are a match to TRBD2. The CDR3 is 15 residues long. The germline gives CDR1 DFQATT, CDR2 SNEGSKA (reference sequence). Trimming removed 3 bases from V and 4 bases from J; junction bases left unmatched: 6. The CDR3 nucleotides read TGCAGTGCTAGGACTAGCGGGGGAGATAGAGAGACCCAGTACTTC. It codes for CSARTSGGDRETQYF.

The V gene is TRBV11-2, the J gene TRBJ2-2, with no clear D. Trimming shortened V by 1 base and J by 6 bases, and 12 bases separated the two germline ends. Germline CDR1 reads SGHAT; CDR2 reads FQNNGV. The CDR3 loop spans 15 amino acids. The CDR3, as DNA: TGTGCCAGCAGCTTAGCCCCCCTGGTTGCCGGGGAGCTGTTTTTT. Its protein product is CASSLAPLVAGELFF.

This clonotype came up a few times. J is TRBJ2-5 and V is TRBV6-5; TRBD2 agrees at 9 bases. V gave up 8 bases and J gave up 3 bases; unmatched junction bases: 13. The CDR3 spans 16 residues. CDR1 and CDR2 from the germline V gene are MNHEY and SVGAGI. The CDR3 loop is CASGYSTSGYEETQYF. The DNA of the CDR3 is TGTGCCAGCGGCTACTCGACTAGCGGATATGAAGAGACCCAGTACTTC.

This rearrangement joins TRBV6-5 to TRBJ2-1, with 12 bases aligning to TRBD2. This CDR3 is built from 16 residues. Germline CDR1 is MNHEY and CDR2 is SVGAGI. Trimming removed 2 bases from V and 12 bases from J; junction bases left unmatched: 11. The CDR3 loop is CASSYLLAGGPAGQFF. The CDR3 DNA follows: TGTGCCAGCAGTTACCTCCTAGCGGGAGGGCCGGCGGGGCAGTTCTTC.

V is TRBV20-1 and J is TRBJ2-5, with D tentatively TRBD1 (5 bases). Per germline, CDR1 DFQATT and CDR2 SNEGSKA (reference sequence). V was clipped by 2 bases and J by 2 bases, with 12 bases between them. The CDR3 runs 14 residues. In DNA form, the CDR3 reads TGCAGTGCTAGACAGAGACAGATTCAAGAGACCCAGTACTTC. It encodes CSARQRQIQETQYF.

This rearrangement joins TRBV10-3 to TRBJ2-1, with TRBD2 identical over 7 bases. The CDR3 totals 13 residues. CDR1 and CDR2 (germline): ENHRY, SYGVKD. V shed 2 bases and J 5 bases; nucleotides not matched to a gene: 0. For the CDR3, the DNA is TGTGCCATCAGTGAGGGACTAGACAATGAGCAGTTCTTC. Its translation is CAISEGLDNEQFF.